One and the same sample provided the 24 T cell receptor beta chains below, sequenced in a study of Graves' ophthalmopathy and Graves' hyperthyroidism (dated by TCRdb to the late 2010s). The sequencing machine was an Illumina HiSeq 2000. TCR beta CDR3 regions were amplified from RNA transcripts for repertoire sequencing. HTBI primers and the Qiagen OneStep RT-PCR kit were used in a first-round RT-PCR, which was followed by a second-round multiplex PCR, size selection and purification. In-frame beta chains were kept once TCRdb had trimmed the public reads at Q25 with fastp and called clones with MiXCR. Entries are consolidated by CDR3 protein sequence, retaining the most common genes and DNA. The sample records hundreds of thousands of distinct CDR3 sequences, roughly two fifths of which are singletons. Of the sample, more than 2.5% is held by the ten largest clones. Sequenced: peripheral blood. These receptors came from an adult man with Graves' ophthalmopathy.

This chain links TRBV7-3 with TRBJ2-5; TRBD1 matches 9 bases. The tail of the sequence fits TRBJ2-7 better, so the J call may be wrong. This CDR3 region has 15 residues. Germline CDR1 is SGHTA and CDR2 is FQGTGA. This chain's CDR3 is CASSQTPDRGNEQYF. The CDR3 DNA follows: TGTGCCAGCAGCCAGACACCGGACAGGGGCAACGAGCAGTACTTC.

This clonotype was counted at least ten times. The genes are TRBV29-1 and TRBJ1-1, with D possibly matching TRBD1 (5 bases). V lost 6 bases and J lost 0, with 11 bases in between. This CDR3 comprises 13 residues. In germline, CDR1 is SQVTM, CDR2 ANQGSEA. CDR3 nucleotide sequence: TGCAGCGTAATGGGGGGAATGAACACTGAAGCTTTCTTT. This translates into CSVMGGMNTEAFF.

This clonotype was picked up many times. The chain has TRBV7-9 and TRBJ1-5, with D unresolved. Per the germline V gene, CDR1 is SEHNR and CDR2 is FQNEAQ (reference sequence). The CDR3 is 14 amino acids. Between the trimmed V and J ends, which lost 7 bases and 2 bases, there was a span of 12 bases. This chain's CDR3 is CASTSAGGNQPQHF. CDR3 DNA sequence: TGTGCCAGCACCTCCGCCGGGGGCAATCAGCCCCAGCATTTT.

V gene TRBV2 combines with J gene TRBJ2-2; TRBD1 aligns across 7 bases. The CDR3 runs to 14 residues. The V and J ends lost 4 bases and 3 bases, in that order; junction bases with no gene match: 2. The germline CDR1 and CDR2 sequences are SNHLY and FYNNEI. DNA of the CDR3: TGTGCCAGCAGTGGACAGGGACACACCGGGGAGCTGTTTTTT. Its protein is CASSGQGHTGELFF.

The chain recombines TRBV20-1 with TRBJ2-3, with no clear D. Germline lookup yields CDR1 DFQATT and CDR2 SNEGSKA (reference sequence). The CDR3 is 14 amino acids. V lost 3 bases and J 1 base, leaving 11 bases between the germline ends. CDR3 DNA sequence: TGCAGTGCTAGGCCAGAGGCGGGCACAGATACGCAGTATTTT. Translated: CSARPEAGTDTQYF.

This clonotype was detected ten times or more. V and J are TRBV15 and TRBJ2-7; the D gene is possibly TRBD2 (6 bases). CDR3 length: 15 residues. Germline CDR1 and CDR2: LNHNV and YYDKDF (reference sequence). The ends were cut back, 1 base at V and 4 bases at J, with 14 bases in the middle. This CDR3 reads CATSRANVGGYEQYF. The DNA for the CDR3 is TGTGCCACCAGCAGAGCCAACGTGGGGGGATACGAGCAGTACTTC.

This clonotype was counted many times. The V call is TRBV7-2, the J call TRBJ1-5, with D possibly TRBD1 on 6 matching bases. Looked up from germline, CDR1 is SGHTA and CDR2 is FQGNSA. This CDR3 spans 15 amino acids. V was shortened by 1 base and J by 7 bases, with 14 bases between the two germline ends. Here the CDR3 DNA reads TGTGCCAGCAGCTTAGAGGGGGTGGGCGGGCAGCCCCAGCATTTT. It yields the protein CASSLEGVGGQPQHF. Drawing the rest from reference TRBV7-2 and TRBJ1-5, the complete variable domain is GAGVSQSPSNKVTEKGKDVELRCDPISGHTALYWYRQSLGQGLEFLIYFQGNSAPDKSGLPSDRFSAERTGGSVSTLTIQRTQQEDSAVYLCASSLEGVGGQPQHFGDGTRLSIL.

With regard to this clonotype: A read error may explain this, as a much larger clone is one base away. The chain has TRBV5-6 and TRBJ1-6; D is unclear. The V and J ends lost 3 bases and 7 bases respectively, with 14 bases between them. Germline V lookup: CDR1 SGHDT, CDR2 YYEEEE. The CDR3 is 15 residues long. This chain's CDR3 is CASSSQTLSNSPLHF. The CDR3 DNA follows: TGTGCCAGCAGCTCGCAGACACTGTCCAATTCACCCCTCCACTTT.

The chain recombines TRBV19 with TRBJ1-5; tentative D call: TRBD1 (5 bases). This CDR3 region has 13 residues. The V end lost 7 bases, the J end lost 4 bases, and 11 bases lay between the germline ends. In germline, CDR1 is LNHDA, CDR2 SQIVND (reference sequence). CDR3 bases: TGTGCCAGTAAGGGCAGGGCTAATCAGCCCCAGCATTTT. It codes for CASKGRANQPQHF.

The gene calls are TRBV10-3 and TRBJ1-1, with unresolved D. Trimming pared 5 bases from V and 1 base from J, leaving 11 bases between. CDR1 ENHRY and CDR2 SYGVKD come from the germline V gene. This CDR3 has 14 residues. The CDR3 reads CAISFRGGNTEAFF. CDR3 in DNA: TGTGCCATCAGTTTCCGGGGTGGGAACACTGAAGCTTTCTTT.

This chain uses TRBV29-1 with TRBJ1-2; TRBD1 aligns across 7 bases. The CDR3 is 16 amino acids. The germline V gene encodes CDR1 SQVTM and CDR2 ANQGSEA. V lost 3 bases and J lost 2; bases outside the gene matches: 12. CDR3 nucleotide sequence: TGCAGCGTTGACGGCAGGGGGATCTCAGGGAACTATGGCTACACCTTC. Amino acids: CSVDGRGISGNYGYTF.

This clonotype was observed many times. This sequence joins TRBV27 and TRBJ1-2; TRBD1 is a possible D gene (5 bases). This CDR3 is 11 amino acids long. V lost 5 bases, J lost 10 bases, and 11 bases lay in between. Germline assignment: CDR1 MNHEY and CDR2 SMNVEV (reference sequence). CDR3 sequence (DNA): TGTGCCAGCAGTGAAGAAGGGGTCTACACCTTC. This codes for CASSEEGVYTF.

This clonotype was seen only a few times. The chain couples TRBV30 to TRBJ1-2; D is possibly TRBD1 (6 bases). Germline V gene sequence: CDR1 GTSNPN, CDR2 SVGIG (reference sequence). This CDR3 has 13 residues. Trimming pared 1 base from V and 3 bases from J, leaving 9 bases between. As DNA, the CDR3 is TGTGCCTGGAGTGGTCAGGGGTACTATGGCTACACCTTC. Translated, it gives CAWSGQGYYGYTF. Variable domain in full (rest from reference TRBV30 and TRBJ1-2): SQTIHQWPATLVQPVGSPLSLECTVEGTSNPNLYWYRQAAGRGLQLLFYSVGIGQISSEVPQNLSASRPQDRQFILSSKKLLLSDSGFYLCAWSGQGYYGYTFGSGTRLTVV.

This clonotype showed up many times. The chain recombines TRBV7-8 with TRBJ2-7; the D gene is possibly TRBD2 (6 bases). CDR1 is SGHVS and CDR2 is FQNEAQ in the germline V gene. The CDR3 consists of 14 residues. V was pared by 5 bases and J by 6 bases, with 17 bases between. The CDR3 DNA sequence: TGTGCCAGCAGCCCGTCGGGAGTCCTAGGCGAGCAGTACTTC. It codes for CASSPSGVLGEQYF.

This clonotype was seen many times. The rearrangement uses TRBV19 and TRBJ1-2; D is undetermined. The germline V gene encodes CDR1 LNHDA and CDR2 SQIVND (reference sequence). The CDR3 has 12 residues. Trimming removed 5 bases at V and 5 bases at J, with 9 bases between. CDR3 in amino acids: CASSVRWYGYTF. CDR3 bases: TGTGCCAGTAGTGTTAGATGGTATGGCTACACCTTC.

This clonotype has only one observation. This CDR3 is CATSPGDRGGTMSYGYTF. CDR3 coding DNA: TGTGCCACCAGCCCCGGGGACAGGGGGGGAACTATGAGTTATGGCTACACCTTC. The chain recombines TRBV15 with TRBJ1-2; 11 positions match TRBD1. The V segment lost 5 bases and the J segment 5 bases; nucleotides outside the gene matches: 16. The CDR3 consists of 18 residues. Germline V CDR1 and CDR2: LNHNV, YYDKDF (reference sequence).

The genes are TRBV7-2 and TRBJ2-2; no reliable D call. V shed 0 bases and J shed 8 bases, with 7 bases lying between them. CDR1 and CDR2 (germline): SGHTA, FQGNSA. This CDR3 contains 13 residues. The CDR3 region has the DNA TGTGCCAGCAGCTTAGCGCCGCAAGGGGAGCTGTTTTTT. Translation: CASSLAPQGELFF.

In this sample, this clonotype turned up many times. The chain carries TRBV12-3 or TRBV12-4 and TRBJ1-4; a possible D gene is TRBD1 (6 bases). V was shortened by 5 bases and J by 6 bases, with 16 bases between the two germline ends. This CDR3 is built from 15 residues. Here the CDR3 reads CASSPHGTRYEKLFF. The CDR3 DNA is TGTGCCAGCAGTCCCCACGGGACAAGATATGAAAAACTGTTTTTT.

This chain joins TRBV7-2 and TRBJ2-7, with D perhaps TRBD1 (6 bases). Germline V CDR1 and CDR2: SGHTA, FQGNSA. Trimming stripped 4 bases from V and 0 bases from J, with 10 bases between. The CDR3 consists of 14 residues. CDR3 protein: CASSSQGSSYEQYF. The CDR3 nucleotides read TGTGCCAGCAGCTCACAGGGTAGCTCCTACGAGCAGTACTTC.

This clonotype occurred a few times. This chain uses TRBV11-3 with TRBJ2-7; TRBD2 matches at 10 bases. The V segment lost 1 base and the J segment 0 bases; nucleotides outside the gene matches: 18. Germline CDR1 is SGHNT and CDR2 is YENEEA. The CDR3 runs to 21 residues. The CDR3 reads CASSLAGSLFSGRSFSYEQYF. CDR3 nucleotides: TGTGCCAGCAGCTTAGCCGGGAGTCTCTTTAGCGGGAGGTCCTTCTCCTACGAGCAGTACTTC.

To note about this clonotype: This may stem from a read error, because a much larger clone lies one nucleotide away. The chain couples TRBV12-3 or TRBV12-4 to TRBJ1-4, with 10 bases aligning to TRBD1. V dropped 6 bases and J dropped 2; count of bases not matched to a gene: 9. The length of the CDR3 is 17 residues. The CDR3 region has the DNA TGTGCCAGCAGCCCATGGTCGGGACAGGGGACTAATGAAAAACTGTTTTTT. Its translation: CASSPWSGQGTNEKLFF.

This clonotype was detected many times. The chain employs TRBV15 and TRBJ2-7; D uncertain. Germline CDR1 reads LNHNV; CDR2 reads YYDKDF (reference sequence). Trimming took off 0 bases at V and 7 bases at J, with 10 bases between the two ends. The CDR3 contains 13 residues. The CDR3 DNA sequence: TGTGCCACCAGCAGAGAGGCCCTGAGGGAGCAGTACTTC. Protein product: CATSREALREQYF.

Ten or more counts support this clonotype. The rearrangement joins TRBV28 to TRBJ2-5, with TRBD1 matching over 10 bases. V lost 6 bases, J lost 5 bases, and 9 bases stayed unmatched. The CDR3 consists of 15 residues. Germline V gene sequence: CDR1 MDHEN, CDR2 SYDVKM. In nucleotides, the CDR3 is TGTGCCAGCAGGTCGACAGGGGGCGCGGTTGAGACCCAGTACTTC. This encodes CASRSTGGAVETQYF.

This clonotype was counted a single time. V is TRBV10-3 and J is TRBJ1-1; 9 nucleotides line up with TRBD1. Germline loops: CDR1 ENHRY, CDR2 SYGVKD. The V segment lost 3 bases and the J segment 6 bases; nucleotides outside the gene matches: 5. The CDR3 spans 14 residues. The CDR3 spells CAISDGDRAAEAFF. The CDR3 nucleotides are TGTGCCATCAGTGACGGGGACAGGGCCGCTGAAGCTTTCTTT.